The rows below give T cell receptor beta chains drawn from one sample of a study of T cells in Graves' hyperthyroidism and ophthalmopathy. TCRdb re-analysed the multiplex PCR reads in MiXCR, keeping a single row per CDR3 protein. This sample carries about 600,000 distinct CDR3 sequences, roughly 15% of them seen once, and the ten largest clones take around 12%. Material: blood. The receptors were gathered from a woman aged 45-65 years with Graves' ophthalmopathy. The CDR3 runs from the conserved cysteine through the conserved F or W. The order of the fields is clone size, V gene, D gene, J gene, CDR3 protein, CDR3 DNA. A D gene is named only where the DNA matches it firmly. Expanded clones are given a class, and other clones once, few, many or no size at all.

-	TRBV24-1	-	TRBJ2-1	CATSDFSTVHEQFF	TGTGCCACCAGTGATTTCTCGACTGTTCATGAGCAGTTCTTC
few	TRBV5-6	-	TRBJ2-2	CASSFLAAGELFF	TGTGCCAGCAGCTTTCTAGCTGCCGGGGAGCTGTTTTTT
-	TRBV19	-	TRBJ1-5	CASSNAGTEGNQPQHF	TGTGCCAGTAGTAACGCCGGGACGGAGGGCAATCAGCCCCAGCATTTT
few	TRBV9	-	TRBJ2-1	CASSHLAYAYNEQFF	TGTGCCAGCAGCCACCTAGCCTACGCCTACAATGAGCAGTTCTTC
-	TRBV19	-	TRBJ2-2	CASSIGGPQYTGELFF	TGTGCCAGTAGTATAGGCGGTCCACAATACACCGGGGAGCTGTTTTTT
many	TRBV11-2	-	TRBJ2-1	CASRPASAYNEQFF	TGTGCCAGCAGACCGGCTAGCGCCTACAATGAGCAGTTCTTC
-	TRBV3-1	-	TRBJ2-7	CASSHSRLGEQYF	TGTGCCAGCAGCCACTCCCGACTAGGCGAGCAGTACTTC
few	TRBV15	TRBD1	TRBJ2-5	CATSRQGEVTQYF	TGTGCCACCAGCAGACAGGGGGAAGTGACCCAGTACTTC
-	TRBV7-9	-	TRBJ1-3	CASSLVNSLGNTIYF	TGTGCCAGCAGCTTAGTGAACAGTCTTGGAAACACCATATATTTT
many	TRBV15	TRBD2	TRBJ2-1	CATSRTGTSGGDEQFF	TGTGCCACCAGCAGGACCGGGACTAGCGGAGGAGATGAGCAGTTCTTC
-	TRBV29-1	-	TRBJ2-7	CSVEIRDRTYEQYF	TGCAGCGTTGAGATCCGGGATAGGACCTACGAGCAGTACTTC
many	TRBV6-1	-	TRBJ1-2	CASSEDRAYYGYTF	TGTGCCAGCAGTGAAGACAGGGCCTACTATGGCTACACCTTC
-	TRBV7-3	-	TRBJ2-5	CASSLNGGWETQYF	TGTGCCAGCAGCCTGAATGGGGGCTGGGAGACCCAGTACTTC
many	TRBV7-2	TRBD1	TRBJ1-4	CASSLAGTGFSEKLFF	TGTGCCAGCAGCTTAGCCGGGACAGGTTTTAGTGAAAAACTGTTTTTT
many	TRBV27	TRBD1	TRBJ1-6	CASSFGDRVWKSPLHF	TGTGCCAGCAGTTTTGGGGACAGGGTATGGAAATCACCCCTCCACTTT
many	TRBV6-2/TRBV6-3	TRBD2	TRBJ2-1	CASSYSGILAGVNEQFF	TGTGCCAGCAGTTACTCGGGAATCCTAGCGGGAGTTAATGAGCAGTTCTTC
many	TRBV5-1	-	TRBJ2-2	CASSLPWEYGGELFF	TGCGCCAGCAGCCTGCCGTGGGAGTACGGCGGGGAGCTGTTTTTT
many	TRBV30	-	TRBJ2-2	CAWMGPKNTGELFF	TGTGCCTGGATGGGGCCAAAGAACACCGGGGAGCTGTTTTTT
few	TRBV20-1	-	TRBJ2-7	CSADGSWNEQYF	TGCAGTGCGGACGGGAGCTGGAACGAGCAGTACTTC
many	TRBV7-3	-	TRBJ2-1	CASSLRRDKNNEQFF	TGTGCCAGCAGCTTAAGACGGGACAAAAACAATGAGCAGTTCTTC
-	TRBV28	TRBD2	TRBJ2-3	CASSALAGGGMIDTQYF	TGTGCCAGCAGTGCCCTAGCGGGAGGGGGGATGATTGATACGCAGTATTTT
many	TRBV9	-	TRBJ2-7	CASSPRYERYEQYF	TGTGCCAGCAGCCCCAGGTATGAAAGGTACGAGCAGTACTTC